This record concerns one T cell receptor beta chain sequence. This entry belongs to a study of shared clonotypes between healthy human individuals. CD8 cells regarded as naive lacked CD45RO, were positively chosen for CCR7, and omitted terminally differentiated effector memory CD45RA+ cells. Germline lookup yields CDR1 MGHDK and CDR2 SYGVNS. This CDR3 region has 12 residues. V gave up 7 bases and J gave up 8 bases, with 14 bases separating them. Each subset's genomic DNA was split evenly across several immunoSEQ plates. The method was immunoSEQ multiplex PCR; TCRdb's version includes in-frame clones alone and lacks a portion of them. The sample has hundreds of thousands of clones, 85% to 95% seen once.

This sequence joins TRBV25-1 and TRBJ1-1; tentative D call: TRBD1 (6 bases). The sequence derives from a man aged 30 to 39 in good health. The sequenced sample was naive CD8+ T cells sorted from blood. The CDR3 is CASNTGTMEAFF. Written as DNA, the CDR3 is TGTGCCAGCAATACCGGGACAATGGAAGCTTTCTTT.